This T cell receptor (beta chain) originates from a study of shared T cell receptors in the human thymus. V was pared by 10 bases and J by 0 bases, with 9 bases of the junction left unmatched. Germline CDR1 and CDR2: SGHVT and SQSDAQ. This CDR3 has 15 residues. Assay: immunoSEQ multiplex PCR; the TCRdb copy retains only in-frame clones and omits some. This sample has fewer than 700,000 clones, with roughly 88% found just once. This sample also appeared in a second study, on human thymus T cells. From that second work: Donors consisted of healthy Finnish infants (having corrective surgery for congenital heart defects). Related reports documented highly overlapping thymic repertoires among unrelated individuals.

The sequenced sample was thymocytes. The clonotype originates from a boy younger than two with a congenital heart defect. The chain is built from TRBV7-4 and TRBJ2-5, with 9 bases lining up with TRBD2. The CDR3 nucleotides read TGTGCCACCCCCAGGGCTAGCGGGAACCAAGAGACCCAGTACTTC. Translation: CATPRASGNQETQYF. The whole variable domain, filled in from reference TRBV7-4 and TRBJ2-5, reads GAGVSQSPRYKVAKRGRDVALRCDSISGHVTLYWYRQTLGQGSEVLTYSQSDAQRDKSGRPSGRFSAERPERSVSTLKIQRTEQGDSAVYLCATPRASGNQETQYFGPGTRLLVL.